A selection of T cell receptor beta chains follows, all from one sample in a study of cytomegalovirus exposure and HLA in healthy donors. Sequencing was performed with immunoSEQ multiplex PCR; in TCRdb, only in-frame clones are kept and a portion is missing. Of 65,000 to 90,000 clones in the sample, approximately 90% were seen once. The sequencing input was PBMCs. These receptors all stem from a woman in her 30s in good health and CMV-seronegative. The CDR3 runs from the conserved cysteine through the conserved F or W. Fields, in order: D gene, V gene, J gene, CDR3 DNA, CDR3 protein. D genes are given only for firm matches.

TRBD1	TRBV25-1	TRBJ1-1	TGTGCCAGCAGGGAGGACAGGACGAACACTGAAGCTTTCTTT	CASREDRTNTEAFF
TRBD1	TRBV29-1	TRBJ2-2	TGCAGCGTTGACCCACAGGGGGCCGGGGAGCTGTTTTTT	CSVDPQGAGELFF
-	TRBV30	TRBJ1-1	TGTGCCTGGAGTCCCCGCGGGGTCTTCACTGAAGCTTTCTTT	CAWSPRGVFTEAFF
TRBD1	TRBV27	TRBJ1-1	TGTGCCAGCAGCCCAGGGGGCTGGCGCACTGAAGCTTTCTTT	CASSPGGWRTEAFF
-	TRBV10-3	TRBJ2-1	TGTGCCATCAGTGCTACCGAACTTTACAATGAGCAGTTCTTC	CAISATELYNEQFF
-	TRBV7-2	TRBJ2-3	TGTGCCAGCAGCTTTGGACTAAAGGGTAGAGATACGCAGTATTTT	CASSFGLKGRDTQYF
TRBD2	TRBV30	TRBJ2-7	TGTGCCTGGACCCCTGGGGGGGAGCGGGGATTCTACGAGCAGTACTTC	CAWTPGGERGFYEQYF
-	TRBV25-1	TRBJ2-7	TGTGCCAGCTCAACCGGCCCTACTAACCCACAGGGTAGGAACGAGCAGTACTTC	CASSTGPTNPQGRNEQYF
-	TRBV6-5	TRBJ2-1	TGTGCCAGCAGTTACGCCGACTCCAATGAGCAGTTCTTC	CASSYADSNEQFF
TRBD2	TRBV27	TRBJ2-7	TGTGCCAGCAGTAGATCCGGGACTAGGGGGGCCGAGCAGTACTTC	CASSRSGTRGAEQYF